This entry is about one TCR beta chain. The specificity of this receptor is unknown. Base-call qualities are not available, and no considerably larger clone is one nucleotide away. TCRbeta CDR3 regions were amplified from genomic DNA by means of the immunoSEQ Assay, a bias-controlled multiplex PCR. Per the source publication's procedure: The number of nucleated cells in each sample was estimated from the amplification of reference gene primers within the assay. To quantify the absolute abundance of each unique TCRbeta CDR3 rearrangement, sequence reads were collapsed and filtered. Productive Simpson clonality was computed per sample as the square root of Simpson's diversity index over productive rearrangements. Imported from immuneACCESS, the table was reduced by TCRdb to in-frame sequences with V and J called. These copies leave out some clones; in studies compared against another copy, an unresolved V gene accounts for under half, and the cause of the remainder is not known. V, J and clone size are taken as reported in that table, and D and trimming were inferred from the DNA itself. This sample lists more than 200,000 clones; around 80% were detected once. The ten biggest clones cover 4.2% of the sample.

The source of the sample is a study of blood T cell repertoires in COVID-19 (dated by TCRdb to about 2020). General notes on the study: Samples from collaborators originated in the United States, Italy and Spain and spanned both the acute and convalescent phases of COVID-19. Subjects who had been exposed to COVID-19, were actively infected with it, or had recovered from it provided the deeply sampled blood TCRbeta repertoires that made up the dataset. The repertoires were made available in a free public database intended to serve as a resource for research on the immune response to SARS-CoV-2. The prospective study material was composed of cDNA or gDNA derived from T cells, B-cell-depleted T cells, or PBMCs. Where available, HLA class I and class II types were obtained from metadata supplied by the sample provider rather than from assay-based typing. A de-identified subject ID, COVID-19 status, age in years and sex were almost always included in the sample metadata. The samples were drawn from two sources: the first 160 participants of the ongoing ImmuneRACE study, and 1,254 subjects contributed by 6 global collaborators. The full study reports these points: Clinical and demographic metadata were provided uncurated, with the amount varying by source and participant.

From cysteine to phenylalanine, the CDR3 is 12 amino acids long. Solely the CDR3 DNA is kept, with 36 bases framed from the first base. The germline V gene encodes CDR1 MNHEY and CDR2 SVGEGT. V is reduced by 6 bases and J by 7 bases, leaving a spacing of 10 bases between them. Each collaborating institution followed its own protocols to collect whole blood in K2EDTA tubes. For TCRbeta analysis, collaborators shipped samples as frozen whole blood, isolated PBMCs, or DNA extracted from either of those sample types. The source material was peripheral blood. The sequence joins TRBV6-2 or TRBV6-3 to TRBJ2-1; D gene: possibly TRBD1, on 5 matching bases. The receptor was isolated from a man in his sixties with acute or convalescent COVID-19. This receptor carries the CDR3 CASSIYRNEQFF. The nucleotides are TGTGCCAGCAGCATATACAGGAATGAGCAGTTCTTC.